The 16 T cell receptor beta chains below all came from one sample that was sequenced in a study of PD-L1 blockade in urothelial cancer. The assay was immunoSEQ multiplex PCR, and TCRdb's table has in-frame clones only and misses some. The data hold roughly 84,000 clones, with about 80% observed a single time. This specimen was PBMCs, taken around atezolizumab (anti-PD-L1) treatment. The source is a man between 65 and 80 years old with urothelial cancer.

The J gene is TRBJ2-3, the V gene TRBV7-2; 11 bases are a match to TRBD2. With V trimmed by 5 bases and J by 4 bases, 5 bases remained unmatched. This CDR3 is 15 amino acids long. CDR1 is SGHTA, CDR2 FQGNSA, per germline. The CDR3 region has the DNA TGTGCCAGCAGCCCACTAGCGGGAGCGGCAGATACGCAGTATTTT. Its protein is CASSPLAGAADTQYF.

The chain links TRBV5-6 to TRBJ2-1, with a possible D match to TRBD2 (6 bases). Germline values: CDR1 SGHDT, CDR2 YYEEEE. CDR3 length: 15 amino acids. V lost 4 bases and J 4 bases, leaving 15 bases between the germline ends. CDR3 DNA sequence: TGTGCCAGCAGCGGGGACTGGAACCCTTACAATGAGCAGTTCTTC. Protein: CASSGDWNPYNEQFF.

DNA of the CDR3: TGTGCCAGCCATTACCGGACAGGGGTTGGAAACACCATATATTTT. Protein sequence: CASHYRTGVGNTIYF. J is TRBJ1-3 and V is TRBV6-6, with TRBD1 matching over 9 bases. The J segment lost 3 bases and the V segment lost 8 bases, leaving 8 bases of the junction unmatched. CDR3 size: 15 residues. The V gene's germline CDR1 is MNHNY and CDR2 SVGAGI (reference sequence).

J is TRBJ1-4 and V is TRBV30; 7 bases align to TRBD1. CDR3 length equals 12 residues. CDR1 and CDR2 (germline): GTSNPN, SVGIG (reference sequence). V lost 2 bases, J lost 8 bases, and 2 bases stayed unmatched. For the CDR3, the DNA is TGTGCCTGGAGTCGGACAGGCGAAAAACTGTTTTTT. Translation: CAWSRTGEKLFF.

This clone was counted between two and nine times. CDR3 amino acids: CSVGPGGINSYNEQFF. CDR3 nucleotide sequence: TGCAGCGTTGGGCCGGGGGGGATAAACTCCTACAATGAGCAGTTCTTC. V is TRBV29-1 and J is TRBJ2-1; 8 nucleotides align to TRBD2. The V gene's germline CDR1 is SQVTM and CDR2 ANQGSEA. CDR3 length: 16 residues. V was pared by 4 bases and J by 0 bases, with 8 bases of the junction left unmatched.

The chain carries TRBV11-2 and TRBJ1-2, with 7 nucleotides matching TRBD1. CDR1 SGHAT and CDR2 FQNNGV come from the germline V gene. The CDR3 extends over 15 amino acids. Trimming at V came to 2 bases and at J to 5 bases, leaving 8 bases not matched to a gene. The CDR3 DNA reads as TGTGCCAGCAGCTTATCCTCCTCAGGGGGGTATGGCTACACCTTC. Protein: CASSLSSSGGYGYTF.

The chain recombines TRBV7-8 with TRBJ1-2; a possible D gene is TRBD1 (6 bases). Germline V gene lookup returns CDR1 SGHVS and CDR2 FQNEAQ. Trimming took 5 bases from V and 1 from J, leaving 20 bases between them. This CDR3 is 17 amino acids long. The CDR3 is CASSLAGDITLNYGYTF. Written as DNA, the CDR3 is TGTGCCAGCAGCCTCGCCGGGGACATTACTCTTAACTATGGCTACACCTTC.

V and J are TRBV19 and TRBJ1-5; 9 bases fit TRBD1. Germline CDR1 reads LNHDA; CDR2 reads SQIVND (reference sequence). J was trimmed by 3 bases and V by 0 bases; bases with no gene match: 6. This CDR3 is 17 amino acids long. The DNA of the CDR3 is TGTGCCAGTAGTATAGATGAAGGGACAGGGTACAATCAGCCCCAGCATTTT. Amino acid sequence: CASSIDEGTGYNQPQHF. Drawing the rest from reference TRBV19 and TRBJ1-5, the complete variable domain is DGGITQSPKYLFRKEGQNVTLSCEQNLNHDAMYWYRQDPGQGLRLIYYSQIVNDFQKGDIAEGYSVSREKKESFPLTVTSAQKNPTAFYLCASSIDEGTGYNQPQHFGDGTRLSIL.

The table lists this clone with a count of one. The chain is built from TRBV7-2 and TRBJ1-6, with a weak D call TRBD1 (6 bases). This CDR3 is 15 amino acids long. Germline V gives CDR1 SGHTA, CDR2 FQGNSA. V lost 2 bases and J 9 bases, leaving 14 bases between the germline ends. In DNA, the CDR3 is TGTGCCAGCAGCTTATACAGGGTTGCTAGTTCACCCCTCCACTTT. Translating it yields CASSLYRVASSPLHF.

The rearrangement links TRBV7-9 to TRBJ2-7; unclear D gene. From germline, CDR1 is SEHNR and CDR2 FQNEAQ (reference sequence). The CDR3 is 12 residues long. Deletions cut 5 bases from V and 3 bases from J, with 8 bases between. The CDR3 nucleotides read TGTGCCAGCAGCCCTGACATCTACGAGCAGTACTTC. Protein: CASSPDIYEQYF.

In its sample, this clone was seen once. The CDR3 is CSVDRGLWETQYF. DNA for the CDR3: TGCAGCGTTGACAGGGGGCTTTGGGAGACCCAGTACTTC. V is TRBV29-1 and J is TRBJ2-5; 8 nucleotides match TRBD1. The CDR3 is 13 residues long. With V trimmed by 3 bases and J by 5 bases, 5 bases remained unmatched. Germline V gives CDR1 SQVTM, CDR2 ANQGSEA.

The rearrangement uses TRBV7-2 and TRBJ1-5, with D uncertain. CDR3 length: 13 residues. V lost 1 base, J lost 6 bases, and 7 bases lay in between. Germline V gives CDR1 SGHTA, CDR2 FQGNSA. The CDR3 DNA is TGTGCCAGCAGCTTAGGGTTCGGTCAGCCCCAGCATTTT. It specifies CASSLGFGQPQHF.

For the CDR3, the DNA is TGTGCCAGCAGTGAACAGGGGGCAAGCAATCAGCCCCAGCATTTT. Its translation: CASSEQGASNQPQHF. V gene TRBV25-1 combines with J gene TRBJ1-5, with 8 bases that match TRBD1. Looked up from germline, CDR1 is MGHDK and CDR2 is SYGVNS. V lost 2 bases, J lost 1 base, and 1 base stayed unmatched. The CDR3 has 15 amino acids.

The CDR3 DNA reads TGTGCCAGCAGCTTCCGGGACACGAATCAGCCCCAGCATTTT. This encodes CASSFRDTNQPQHF. The V and J genes are TRBV7-2 and TRBJ1-5, with D tentatively TRBD1 (6 bases). Looked up from germline, CDR1 is SGHTA and CDR2 is FQGNSA. CDR3 length: 14 residues. V lost 3 bases and J 4 bases, leaving 10 bases between the germline ends.

The rearrangement uses TRBV5-1 and TRBJ2-5, with 10 bases that match TRBD1. In germline, CDR1 is SGHRS, CDR2 YFSETQ. V trimming: 0 bases; J trimming: 5 bases; junction bases outside the gene matches: 4. This CDR3 spans 15 amino acids. Here the CDR3 reads CASSLDTDRGETQYF. CDR3 DNA sequence: TGCGCCAGCAGCTTGGACACGGACAGGGGGGAGACCCAGTACTTC.

The V and J genes are TRBV5-6 and TRBJ1-2; possibly TRBD1 for D (6 bases). The CDR3 is made up of 16 amino acids. CDR1 SGHDT and CDR2 YYEEEE come from the germline V gene. Trimming removed 0 bases from V and 2 bases from J, with 14 bases in between. The CDR3 DNA sequence: TGTGCCAGCAGCTTGGGAACCGGACAGAAGAACTATGGCTACACCTTC. It is translated as CASSLGTGQKNYGYTF.